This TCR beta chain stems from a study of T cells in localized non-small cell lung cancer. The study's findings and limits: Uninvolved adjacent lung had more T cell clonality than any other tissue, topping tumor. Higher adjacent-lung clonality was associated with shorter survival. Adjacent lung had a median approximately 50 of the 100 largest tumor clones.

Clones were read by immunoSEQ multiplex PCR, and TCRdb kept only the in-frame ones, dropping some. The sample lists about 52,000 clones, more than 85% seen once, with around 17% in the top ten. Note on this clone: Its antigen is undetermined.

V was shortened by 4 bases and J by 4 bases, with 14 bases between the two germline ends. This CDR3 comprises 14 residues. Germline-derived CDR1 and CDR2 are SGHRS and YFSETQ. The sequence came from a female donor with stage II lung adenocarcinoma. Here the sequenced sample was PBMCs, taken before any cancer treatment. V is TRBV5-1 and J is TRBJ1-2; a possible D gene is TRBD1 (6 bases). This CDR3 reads CASSPKGQTYGYTF. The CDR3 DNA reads TGCGCCAGCAGCCCGAAAGGACAGACCTATGGCTACACCTTC.